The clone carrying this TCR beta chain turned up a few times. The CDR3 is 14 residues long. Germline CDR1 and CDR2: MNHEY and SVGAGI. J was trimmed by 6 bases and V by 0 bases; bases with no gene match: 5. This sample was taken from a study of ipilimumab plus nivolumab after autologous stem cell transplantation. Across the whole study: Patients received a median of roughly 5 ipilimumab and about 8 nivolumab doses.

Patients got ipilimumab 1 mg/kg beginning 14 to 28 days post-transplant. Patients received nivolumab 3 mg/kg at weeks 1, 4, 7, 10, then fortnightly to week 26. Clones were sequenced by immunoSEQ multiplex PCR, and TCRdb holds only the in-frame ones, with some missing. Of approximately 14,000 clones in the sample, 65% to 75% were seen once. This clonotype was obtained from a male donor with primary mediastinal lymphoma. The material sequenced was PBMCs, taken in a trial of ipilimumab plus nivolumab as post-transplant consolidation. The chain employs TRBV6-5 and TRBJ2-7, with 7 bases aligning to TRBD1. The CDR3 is CASSYSGTEVEQYF. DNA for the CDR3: TGTGCCAGCAGTTACTCCGGGACAGAGGTCGAGCAGTACTTC.